This T cell receptor (beta chain) was identified during a study of blood T cell repertoires in COVID-19. Across the study: The study drew acute and convalescent COVID-19 samples from the United States, Italy and Spain. In each case, the material was cDNA or gDNA derived from T cells, B-cell-depleted T cells, or PBMCs.

Original analysis: Reference gene primer amplification in the assay estimated nucleated cell counts. Generated by immunoSEQ multiplex PCR, the TCRdb table keeps only in-frame clones and is missing some. V and J calls and clone size are copied from that table; D and trimming were computed from the DNA. The sample lists approximately 160,000 clones, 70% to 90% occurring once. Details on this clone: The junction departs from the called germline gene at one end, perhaps through a read error.

CDR3 length: 15 amino acids. Germline lookup yields CDR1 SGHRS and CDR2 YFSETQ. This sequence originates from a human donor in a cohort sampled during active COVID-19. The sample was peripheral blood. The chain carries TRBV5-1 and TRBJ2-1; TRBD2 matches 7 bases. The CDR3 loop is CASRTGGDSHNEQFF. CDR3 bases: TGCGCCAGCAGAACGGGGGGAGACTCCCACAATGAGCAGTTCTTC.